This TCR beta chain was captured in a study of T cell responses to AZD1222 COVID-19 vaccine. Findings of the study overall: The span of vaccine-associated CD4 TCRs extended across spike, with dominance at 160-218 and 743-854. Baseline antibody screening turned up just a handful of seropositive AZD1222 recipients. Every sample of the repertoires postdated the peak T cell response.

Details on this clone: Its antigen remains unidentified.

Some clones are missing from TCRdb's copy, which holds only in-frame ones; the method was immunoSEQ multiplex PCR. The repertoire holds about 120,000 clones, 75% to 95% seen once, with 5.4% in the top ten. The specimen was peripheral blood, collected on day 0 of AZD1222 vaccination. The TCR was taken from an adult in good health.

The CDR3 region has the DNA TGTGCCACCAGCAGAGCAGGGGGAGTCGGCACTGAAGCTTTCTTT. Its protein is CATSRAGGVGTEAFF. The chain links TRBV15 to TRBJ1-1; 7 nucleotides line up with TRBD1. Germline CDR1 is LNHNV and CDR2 is YYDKDF (reference sequence). The CDR3 consists of 15 residues. V shed 1 base and J 4 bases; nucleotides not matched to a gene: 6. Using reference TRBV15 and TRBJ1-1 for the parts outside the CDR3, the full variable domain is DAMVIQNPRYQVTQFGKPVTLSCSQTLNHNVMYWYQQKSSQAPKLLFHYYDKDFNNEADTPDNFQSRRPNTSFCFLDIRSPGLGDTAMYLCATSRAGGVGTEAFFGQGTRLTVV.